The present T cell receptor beta chain was sequenced within a study of shared clonotypes between healthy human individuals. V was cut by 8 bases and J by 5 bases, with 12 bases left in between. The V gene's germline CDR1 is SQVTM and CDR2 ANQGSEA. The length of the CDR3 is 11 residues. Generated by immunoSEQ multiplex PCR, the TCRdb table keeps only in-frame clones and is missing some. The data hold 550,000 to 700,000 clones, with roughly 73% observed a single time. Study-wide findings and caveats: Four donors held about 5.1% of naive CD4 clonotypes in common. Generation probabilities of non-shared clonotypes were lower (relative to those shared by all four donors).

As for this clone: The target antigen is unknown.

The genes are TRBV29-1 and TRBJ1-2; tentative D call: TRBD1 (6 bases). Sequencing was carried out using memory CD4+ T cells sorted from blood. Specified subset: CD45RA-negative fraction. This sequence was found in a woman in her 30s in good health. CDR3 amino acids: CSFWGQYGYTF. The CDR3 DNA follows: TGCAGCTTCTGGGGGCAGTATGGCTACACCTTC.